Each of the 25 T cell receptor beta chains below was sequenced from the same sample in a study of post-analysis software for immune sequencing data. General study points: There were about 5 TRBV segments more frequent in patients than controls, and TRBV5-6, TRBV5-1 and TRBV20-1 were among them.

Unique-molecular-identifier-tagged TCR beta cDNA libraries were used. In TCRdb, the PCR reads were re-called with MiXCR into one record per CDR3 protein. The sample has hundreds of thousands of distinct CDR3 sequences, around 40% seen once. For these receptors, no antigen is known. Sequenced material: blood. These receptors were taken from a girl between 5 and 17 years old with multiple sclerosis.

This clonotype was recorded a few times. The gene calls are TRBV27 and TRBJ2-5; D uncertain. Near its end, the DNA agrees better with TRBJ2-7, so the J call may be wrong. Per the germline V gene, CDR1 is MNHEY and CDR2 is SMNVEV (reference sequence). CDR3 length: 13 amino acids. DNA for the CDR3: TGTGCCAGCAGTTTAAGGGTGTACTACGAGCAGTACTTC. Translation: CASSLRVYYEQYF.

This sequence joins TRBV29-1 and TRBJ2-7, with D tentatively TRBD1 or TRBD2 (5 bases each). Germline lookup yields CDR1 SQVTM and CDR2 ANQGSEA. Trimming shortened V by 7 bases and J by 6 bases, and 22 bases separated the two germline ends. The CDR3 runs to 14 residues. The CDR3 nucleotides are TGCAGCGCCGGGGTGAGGGGCGACTCGGCCGAGCAGTACTTC. Translation gives CSAGVRGDSAEQYF.

This rearrangement joins TRBV20-1 to TRBJ2-5, with D tentatively TRBD1 (6 bases). The germline CDR1 and CDR2 sequences are DFQATT and SNEGSKA (reference sequence). The V gene lost 5 bases and the J gene lost 2 bases, with 12 bases spanning the gap. This CDR3 has 13 residues. CDR3 DNA sequence: TGCAGTGCTGCCGGGACAAAGCAAGAGACCCAGTACTTC. Amino acids: CSAAGTKQETQYF.

The genes are TRBV5-1 and TRBJ2-5, with 8 nucleotides matching TRBD2. Germline V gene lookup returns CDR1 SGHRS and CDR2 YFSETQ. The CDR3 length is 18 residues. With V trimmed by 0 bases and J by 11 bases, 21 bases remained unmatched. CDR3 bases: TGCGCCAGCAGCTTGGAAGGGGCGGGAGGTGGAAGGCTAGGGGAGCAGTACTTC. Its translation: CASSLEGAGGGRLGEQYF.

In this sample, this clonotype turned up many times. In DNA, the CDR3 is TGTGCCAGCAGTTTGCAGGGGCTCTACGAGCAGTACTTC. This encodes CASSLQGLYEQYF. The chain uses TRBV12-3 or TRBV12-4 and TRBJ2-7; D is perhaps TRBD1 (6 bases). Trimming removed 3 bases from V and 3 bases from J, with 9 bases in between. The CDR3 contains 13 residues.

The gene calls are TRBV5-5 and TRBJ1-2; D not certain. The germline V and J ends were trimmed by 4 bases and 2 bases, with 12 bases remaining between them. CDR3 size: 14 residues. Germline loops: CDR1 SGHKS, CDR2 YYEKEE (reference sequence). CDR3 DNA sequence: TGTGCCAGCAGCGTTGGCCCGAGGAACTATGGCTACACCTTC. It yields the protein CASSVGPRNYGYTF.

Worth noting for this clonotype: At one boundary the junction diverges from the germline segment, which might be a read error. This chain links TRBV12-3 or TRBV12-4 with TRBJ2-1, with D possibly TRBD2 on 6 matching bases. CDR3 length equals 14 residues. CDR3 residues: CASSGGLDYNGQFF. In DNA, the CDR3 is TGTGCCAGCAGTGGGGGACTGGATTACAATGGGCAGTTCTTC.

The rearrangement uses TRBV6-5 and TRBJ2-1; TRBD1 matches 10 bases. CDR1 MNHEY and CDR2 SVGAGI come from the germline V gene. Trimming cost V 0 bases and J 6 bases; bases outside gene matches: 5. The CDR3 has 16 amino acids. In DNA form, the CDR3 reads TGTGCCAGCAGTTACTCGATAGGACAGGGGGTCAATGAGCAGTTCTTC. It yields the protein CASSYSIGQGVNEQFF.

This rearrangement joins TRBV12-3 or TRBV12-4 to TRBJ1-2; 9 nucleotides agree with TRBD1. V lost 7 bases, J lost 7 bases, and 10 bases stayed unmatched. CDR3 length: 14 residues. CDR3 sequence (DNA): TGTGCCAGCAAAGTTTCCACAGGGGGCTTTGGCTACACCTTC. It codes for CASKVSTGGFGYTF.

This clonotype is a singleton in its sample. The rearrangement uses TRBV12-3 or TRBV12-4 and TRBJ2-5; TRBD1 matches at 7 bases. Germline trimming cut 6 bases from V and 11 bases from J; bases unmatched to any gene: 6. The CDR3 runs 11 residues. CDR3 sequence (DNA): TGTGCCAGCAGGGGGACAGTTGAGCAGTACTTC. Its translation is CASRGTVEQYF.

This clonotype was observed a few times. The chain uses TRBV10-3 and TRBJ2-5; TRBD2 matches 10 bases. CDR3 length: 15 residues. CDR1 and CDR2 from the germline V gene are ENHRY and SYGVKD. V shed 4 bases and J 4 bases; nucleotides not matched to a gene: 6. CDR3 loop: CAISAVAGGRETQYF. As DNA, the CDR3 is TGTGCCATCAGTGCAGTAGCGGGAGGAAGAGAGACCCAGTACTTC.

The chain is built from TRBV10-3 and TRBJ1-1; TRBD1 might be the D (5 bases). Trimming pared 4 bases from V and 2 bases from J, leaving 8 bases between. The CDR3 contains 13 residues. Germline V CDR1 and CDR2: ENHRY, SYGVKD. The CDR3 DNA follows: TGTGCCATCAGTGGCGGGGCAAACACTGAAGCTTTCTTT. This encodes CAISGGANTEAFF.

The gene calls are TRBV6-1 and TRBJ2-1; D is unclear. Trimming left V 2 bases short and J 8 bases short, with 19 bases between. The CDR3 runs to 16 residues. Germline assignment: CDR1 MNHNS and CDR2 SASEGT. The CDR3 region is CASSEQVSTLGYEQFF. CDR3 coding DNA: TGTGCCAGCAGTGAACAAGTGTCTACACTCGGGTATGAGCAGTTCTTC.

There are a few counts of this clonotype. The chain carries TRBV12-3 or TRBV12-4 and TRBJ2-5, with TRBD2 as a possible D gene (5 bases). The CDR3 totals 13 residues. V was trimmed by 2 bases and J by 3 bases, leaving 7 bases between them. In DNA, the CDR3 is TGTGCCAGCAGTTTATTCGGGAAAGAGACCCAGTACTTC. This encodes CASSLFGKETQYF.

The V and J genes are TRBV29-1 and TRBJ2-1; D is ambiguous. The CDR3 spans 13 residues. The V gene's germline CDR1 is SQVTM and CDR2 ANQGSEA. V gave up 4 bases and J gave up 4 bases, with 11 bases separating them. The CDR3 nucleotides are TGCAGCGTTGGCCTTCTCAATTACAATGAGCAGTTCTTC. Amino acid sequence: CSVGLLNYNEQFF.

The sample holds a few counts of this clonotype. The chain links TRBV7-9 to TRBJ2-7; 9 bases match TRBD1. V lost 5 bases to trimming and J lost 4 bases; unmatched junction nucleotides: 9. The germline gives CDR1 SEHNR, CDR2 FQNEAQ (reference sequence). This CDR3 contains 15 residues. CDR3 in DNA: TGTGCCAGCAGCGTACAGCCGGGACAGGGTTACGAGCAGTACTTC. Its translation is CASSVQPGQGYEQYF.

This clonotype was recorded a few times. V usage is TRBV4-1 and J usage is TRBJ2-1; the D gene is possibly TRBD1 (6 bases). Germline CDR1 and CDR2: MGHRA and YSYEKL. The CDR3 is 14 amino acids. Trimming cost V 3 bases and J 12 bases, with 18 bases left between them. CDR3 loop: CASSQVQGRDGQFF. The DNA of the CDR3 is TGCGCCAGCAGCCAGGTACAGGGACGGGATGGGCAGTTCTTC.

The gene calls are TRBV4-1 and TRBJ1-1, with 7 bases aligning to TRBD1. Germline V CDR1 and CDR2: MGHRA, YSYEKL. V shed 3 bases, J shed 3 bases, and the junction held 13 bases outside the gene matches. The CDR3 contains 17 residues. CDR3 bases: TGCGCCAGCAGCCAGATACAGGGGCCGCGTAAGGACACTGAAGCTTTCTTT. Its translation: CASSQIQGPRKDTEAFF.

The chain employs TRBV4-2 and TRBJ2-1; no reliable D call. Looked up from germline, CDR1 is LGHNA and CDR2 is YNFKEQ. CDR3 size: 15 residues. Trimming took 1 base from V and 2 from J, leaving 9 bases between them. For the CDR3, the DNA is TGTGCCAGCAGCCAAGGGTCGACAACCTACAATGAGCAGTTCTTC. Its translation is CASSQGSTTYNEQFF.

This clonotype was observed a handful of times. The chain joins TRBV12-3 or TRBV12-4 to TRBJ2-1; 9 bases align to TRBD2. The J segment lost 7 bases and the V segment lost 4 bases, leaving 8 bases of the junction unmatched. CDR3 length equals 15 residues. CDR3 in amino acids: CASSSGLAGLNEQFF. CDR3 DNA: TGTGCCAGCAGTTCAGGGCTAGCGGGACTGAATGAGCAGTTCTTC.

V and J are TRBV20-1 and TRBJ2-5, with TRBD1 matching 7 bases. Near its end, the DNA agrees better with TRBJ2-7, so the J call may be wrong. CDR3 length equals 14 residues. The germline CDR1 and CDR2 sequences are DFQATT and SNEGSKA (reference sequence). The CDR3 protein is CSARDLHRGYEQYF. The CDR3 DNA sequence: TGCAGTGCTAGAGATCTGCACAGGGGTTACGAGCAGTACTTC.

The chain recombines TRBV5-1 with TRBJ2-1; 10 positions match TRBD2. CDR1 is SGHRS and CDR2 is YFSETQ in the germline V gene. Trimming removed 4 bases from V and 4 bases from J; junction bases left unmatched: 8. The CDR3 runs to 16 residues. The CDR3 DNA sequence: TGCGCCAGCAGCACGAAAACTAGCGGGGTTTACAATGAGCAGTTCTTC. It encodes CASSTKTSGVYNEQFF.

This chain links TRBV7-9 with TRBJ2-1; D is possibly TRBD1 (5 bases). V lost 4 bases and J 5 bases, leaving 18 bases between the germline ends. Germline V lookup: CDR1 SEHNR, CDR2 FQNEAQ (reference sequence). This CDR3 region has 16 residues. CDR3 sequence reads: CASSSYPVGQNNEQFF. CDR3 in DNA: TGTGCCAGCAGCTCTTATCCAGTGGGGCAAAACAATGAGCAGTTCTTC.

The rearrangement joins TRBV6-4 to TRBJ2-1; TRBD2 is a possible D gene (5 bases). The CDR3 has 12 amino acids. Germline CDR1 reads MRHNA; CDR2 reads SNTAGT. V dropped 4 bases and J dropped 9 bases, with 10 bases sitting between them. In nucleotides, the CDR3 is TGTGCCAGCAGTGCGCAGGCGGGTGAGCAGTTCTTC. It specifies CASSAQAGEQFF.

The genes are TRBV6-6 and TRBJ1-1, with a possible D match to TRBD1 (5 bases). The CDR3 has 14 residues. Trimming shortened V by 5 bases and J by 4 bases, and 14 bases separated the two germline ends. Per germline, CDR1 MNHNY and CDR2 SVGAGI (reference sequence). In DNA, the CDR3 is TGTGCCAGCAGTCTTCCCAGGGAGGGCACTGAAGCTTTCTTT. This sequence encodes CASSLPREGTEAFF.